This TCR beta chain emerged from a study of blood T cell repertoires in COVID-19. This CDR3 spans 14 amino acids. The germline CDR1 and CDR2 sequences are SGHVS and FQNEAQ. V was clipped by 7 bases and J by 11 bases, with 23 bases between them. This clone occurred once. Original analysis: Reference gene primers were amplified, and this amplification served to estimate nucleated cell counts. Only in-frame clones appear in the TCRdb table, and some are missing; sequencing was by immunoSEQ multiplex PCR. V, J and clone size are taken as reported in that table, and D and trimming were inferred from the DNA itself. The profile shows about 60,000 clones, about 76% of them singletons.

The clonotype comes from a woman of 80 years or more with acute or convalescent COVID-19. The chain is built from TRBV7-8 and TRBJ1-1, with D tentatively TRBD1 (6 bases). The sample taken for sequencing was peripheral blood. Here the CDR3 DNA reads TGTGCCAGCACCGCCCCCCCAGGGGCGATTGGGGCTTTCTTT. It is translated as CASTAPPGAIGAFF. Full variable domain (remainder filled in from reference TRBV7-8 and TRBJ1-1): GAGVSQSPRYKVAKRGQDVALRCDPISGHVSLFWYQQALGQGPEFLTYFQNEAQLDKSGLPSDRFFAERPEGSVSTLKIQRTQQEDSAVYLCASTAPPGAIGAFFGQGTRLTVV.